Below, 21 T cell receptor beta chains from the same sample are listed, as sequenced in a study of blood T cell repertoires in COVID-19. Assay used: immunoSEQ multiplex PCR; TCRdb lists only in-frame clones, some missing. The data hold a few hundred thousand clones, with around 83% observed a single time. Sequences were obtained from PBMCs or T cells enriched from blood (not recorded which). These receptors were taken from a man between 35 and 55 years old who had been exposed to COVID-19.

This chain connects TRBV6-5 to TRBJ2-1, with D perhaps TRBD1 (5 bases). The V and J ends lost 2 bases and 7 bases respectively, with 15 bases between them. Germline CDR1 is MNHEY and CDR2 is SVGAGI. This CDR3 region has 15 residues. CDR3: CASSYPGLFGNEQFF. CDR3 sequence (DNA): TGTGCCAGCAGTTACCCAGGGCTCTTTGGGAATGAGCAGTTCTTC.

This chain links TRBV5-1 with TRBJ2-7; maybe TRBD2 (5 bases). Trimming removed 4 bases from V and 6 bases from J, with 14 bases in between. This CDR3 spans 13 amino acids. CDR1 SGHRS and CDR2 YFSETQ come from the germline V gene. The CDR3 DNA follows: TGCGCCAGCAGCAGTGAACGGGGTGCCGAGCAGTACTTC. Protein: CASSSERGAEQYF.

V is TRBV6-5 and J is TRBJ1-3; no definite D call. The germline V and J ends were trimmed by 0 bases and 6 bases, with 9 bases remaining between them. This CDR3 region has 14 residues. Germline CDR1 is MNHEY and CDR2 is SVGAGI. The CDR3 loop reads CASSYSRGENTIYF. In DNA form, the CDR3 reads TGTGCCAGCAGTTACTCGAGAGGTGAAAACACCATATATTTT.

The rearrangement links TRBV19 to TRBJ1-1; D uncertain. The CDR3 length is 18 residues. CDR1 is LNHDA, CDR2 SQIVND, per germline (reference sequence). Trimming pared 5 bases from V and 0 bases from J, leaving 22 bases between. The CDR3 region has the DNA TGTGCCAGTAGTGGGCGACACTTCGGACGGAGGATGAACACTGAAGCTTTCTTT. Its translation: CASSGRHFGRRMNTEAFF.

The chain has TRBV2 and TRBJ1-4; 7 nucleotides align to TRBD1. With 4 bases clipped from V and 7 bases from J, the junction kept 9 bases outside the gene matches. The germline V gene has CDR1 SNHLY and CDR2 FYNNEI. This CDR3 is built from 15 residues. CDR3 in amino acids: CASSGGAGGSEKLFF. CDR3 sequence (DNA): TGTGCCAGCAGTGGGGGTGCAGGGGGTAGTGAAAAACTGTTTTTT. The full variable domain, rest sourced from reference TRBV2 and TRBJ1-4, is EPEVTQTPSHQVTQMGQEVILRCVPISNHLYFYWYRQILGQKVEFLVSFYNNEISEKSEIFDDQFSVERPDGSNFTLKIRSTKLEDSAMYFCASSGGAGGSEKLFFGSGTQLSVL.

CDR3 sequence reads: CASTYSGRAWETQYF. Written as DNA, the CDR3 is TGTGCCAGCACCTATAGCGGGAGGGCCTGGGAGACCCAGTACTTC. The chain recombines TRBV6-5 with TRBJ2-5; 11 nucleotides match TRBD2. V gave up 7 bases and J gave up 5 bases; unmatched junction bases: 9. This CDR3 is built from 15 residues. Germline lookup yields CDR1 MNHEY and CDR2 SVGAGI.

This clone has a single count. The chain uses TRBV4-1 and TRBJ2-7; D gene uncertain. Germline V gene lookup returns CDR1 MGHRA and CDR2 YSYEKL. The V end lost 4 bases, the J end lost 5 bases, and 9 bases lay between the germline ends. The CDR3 is made up of 12 amino acids. DNA of the CDR3: TGCGCCAGCAGCCCGGCCCGGGACGAGCAGTACTTC. It specifies CASSPARDEQYF.

The chain links TRBV6-6 to TRBJ1-6, with D maybe TRBD1 (5 bases). The germline V and J ends were trimmed by 7 bases and 9 bases, with 16 bases remaining between them. Germline loops: CDR1 MNHNY, CDR2 SVGAGI (reference sequence). The CDR3 extends over 14 amino acids. The CDR3 protein is CASTEQDQISPLHF. CDR3 coding DNA: TGTGCCAGCACCGAACAGGATCAAATTTCACCCCTCCACTTT.

The chain joins TRBV20-1 to TRBJ2-6; D may be TRBD1 (6 bases). The V end was cut by 3 bases, the J end by 0 bases, with 15 bases between. The CDR3 length is 17 residues. From germline, CDR1 is DFQATT and CDR2 SNEGSKA (reference sequence). Here the CDR3 reads CSASGDIARSGANVLTF. CDR3 sequence (DNA): TGCAGTGCTAGTGGGGACATTGCCCGCTCTGGGGCCAACGTCCTGACTTTC.

The rearrangement uses TRBV24-1 and TRBJ2-1; 10 bases agree with TRBD2. V trimming: 3 bases; J trimming: 5 bases; junction bases outside the gene matches: 3. Germline V lookup: CDR1 KGHDR, CDR2 SFDVKD. The length of the CDR3 is 15 residues. The CDR3 here is CATSDRTSGNNEQFF. CDR3 coding DNA: TGTGCCACCAGTGATCGGACTAGCGGAAACAATGAGCAGTTCTTC.

Here the CDR3 reads CASSLGLAGGTRIEQYF. CDR3 sequence (DNA): TGTGCCAGCAGCCTGGGACTAGCGGGAGGAACCCGGATCGAGCAGTACTTC. The V gene is TRBV3-1 (or the pseudogene TRBV3-2), the J gene TRBJ2-7, with 15 bases aligning to TRBD2. V shed 4 bases, J shed 6 bases, and the junction held 10 bases outside the gene matches. Germline CDR1 LGHDT, CDR2 YNNKEL (reference sequence). The CDR3 has 17 amino acids.

V and J are TRBV3-1 (or the pseudogene TRBV3-2) and TRBJ2-7, with D possibly being TRBD2 (7 bases). The CDR3 runs to 12 residues. V gave up 6 bases and J gave up 12 bases, with 18 bases separating them. The germline V gene has CDR1 LGHDT and CDR2 YNNKEL (reference sequence). The CDR3 DNA is TGTGCCAGCAGTTCTCCGGGGGGCGCCTCGTACTTC. It translates to CASSSPGGASYF.

The chain has TRBV5-6 and TRBJ1-1, with D possibly TRBD1 on 6 matching bases. The V gene lost 4 bases and the J gene lost 10 bases, with 20 bases spanning the gap. The CDR3 runs 14 residues. The V gene's germline CDR1 is SGHDT and CDR2 YYEEEE. In nucleotides, the CDR3 is TGTGCCAGCAGCCATACAAACAGGGAACGAGGAGCTTTCTTT. Translated: CASSHTNRERGAFF. The whole variable domain, filled in from reference TRBV5-6 and TRBJ1-1, reads DAGVTQSPTHLIKTRGQQVTLRCSPKSGHDTVSWYQQALGQGPQFIFQYYEEEERQRGNFPDRFSGHQFPNYSSELNVNALLLGDSALYLCASSHTNRERGAFFGQGTRLTVV.

The V gene is TRBV9, the J gene TRBJ1-2, with 11 nucleotides matching TRBD1. The V gene's germline CDR1 is SGDLS and CDR2 YYNGEE. The length of the CDR3 is 13 residues. V shed 3 bases, J shed 8 bases, and the junction held 3 bases outside the gene matches. CDR3 sequence (DNA): TGTGCCAGCAGCGCGGACAGGGGGCTAGGCTACACCTTC. Amino acid sequence: CASSADRGLGYTF. Complete variable domain (other parts from reference TRBV9 and TRBJ1-2): DSGVTQTPKHLITATGQRVTLRCSPRSGDLSVYWYQQSLDQGLQFLIQYYNGEERAKGNILERFSAQQFPDLHSELNLSSLELGDSALYFCASSADRGLGYTFGSGTRLTVV.

The gene calls are TRBV20-1 and TRBJ2-1; 7 nucleotides match TRBD2. This CDR3 has 11 residues. The germline V gene encodes CDR1 DFQATT and CDR2 SNEGSKA (reference sequence). The CDR3 protein is CSPGGGVEQFF. CDR3 DNA: TGCAGCCCCGGTGGGGGGGTTGAGCAGTTCTTC.

The J gene is TRBJ1-5, the V gene TRBV13, with D unclear. This CDR3 has 13 residues. V was shortened by 4 bases and J by 6 bases, with 10 bases between the two germline ends. Germline CDR1 and CDR2: PRHDT and FYEKMQ (reference sequence). CDR3 sequence: CASSSAMSQPQHF. In DNA form, the CDR3 reads TGTGCCAGCAGCTCAGCGATGAGTCAGCCCCAGCATTTT.

The chain links TRBV19 to TRBJ2-7; 9 nucleotides align to TRBD2. This CDR3 has 11 amino acids. Germline CDR1 LNHDA, CDR2 SQIVND (reference sequence). CDR3 sequence (DNA): TGTGCTGTAGCGGGAGTCTACGAGCAGTACTTC. Its protein is CAVAGVYEQYF.

This clone was observed a few times. Other nucleotide sequences in the sample specify the same CDR3. The CDR3 sequence is CASSPGLRGYTF. The CDR3 coding sequence is TGTGCCAGTAGTCCGGGTCTCCGAGGCTACACCTTC. The chain carries TRBV19 and TRBJ1-2; D is unclear. The CDR3 has 12 residues. Trimming took off 5 bases at V and 8 bases at J, with 12 bases between the two ends. Per the germline V gene, CDR1 is LNHDA and CDR2 is SQIVND (reference sequence).

This clone was recorded once. The chain has TRBV5-6 and TRBJ2-3, with TRBD1 as a possible D gene (5 bases). In germline, CDR1 is SGHDT, CDR2 YYEEEE. Between the trimmed V and J ends, which lost 4 bases and 2 bases, there was a span of 14 bases. There are 15 residues in the CDR3. As DNA, the CDR3 is TGTGCCAGCAGCCCGATAGGACAAAACACAGATACGCAGTATTTT. Protein sequence: CASSPIGQNTDTQYF.

The table lists this clone with a count of one. The chain combines TRBV2 with TRBJ1-1; tentative D call: TRBD1 (5 bases). The V end lost 0 bases, the J end lost 2 bases, and 13 bases lay between the germline ends. The CDR3 runs to 16 residues. Germline values: CDR1 SNHLY, CDR2 FYNNEI. The DNA of the CDR3 is TGTGCCAGCAGTGAAGCTTGGGGGGGGATAAACACTGAAGCTTTCTTT. Translation gives CASSEAWGGINTEAFF.

V and J are TRBV20-1 and TRBJ2-5; the D gene is possibly TRBD1 (7 bases). The germline V and J ends were trimmed by 3 bases and 4 bases, with 12 bases remaining between them. The CDR3 totals 13 residues. The V gene's germline CDR1 is DFQATT and CDR2 SNEGSKA (reference sequence). CDR3 in amino acids: CSASGGGSETQYF. In nucleotides, the CDR3 is TGCAGTGCTAGTGGAGGGGGCTCAGAGACCCAGTACTTC.